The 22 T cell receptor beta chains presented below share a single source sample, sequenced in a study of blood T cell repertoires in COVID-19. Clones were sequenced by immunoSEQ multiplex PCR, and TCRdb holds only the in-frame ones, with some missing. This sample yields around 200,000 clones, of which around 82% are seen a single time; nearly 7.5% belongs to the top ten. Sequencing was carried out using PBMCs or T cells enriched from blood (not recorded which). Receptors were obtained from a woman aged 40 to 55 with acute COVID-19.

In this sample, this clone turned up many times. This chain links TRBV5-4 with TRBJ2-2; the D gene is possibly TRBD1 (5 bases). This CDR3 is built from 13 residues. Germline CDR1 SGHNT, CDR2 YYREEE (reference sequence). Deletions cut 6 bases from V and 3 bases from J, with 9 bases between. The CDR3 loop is CASTLGDTGELFF. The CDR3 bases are TGTGCCAGCACCTTAGGGGACACCGGGGAGCTGTTTTTT.

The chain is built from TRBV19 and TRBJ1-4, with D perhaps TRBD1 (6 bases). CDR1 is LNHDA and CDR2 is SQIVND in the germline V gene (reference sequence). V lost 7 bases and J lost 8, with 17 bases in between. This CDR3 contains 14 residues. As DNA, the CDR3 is TGTGCCAGTACCGGGACATCTGGTGTCGAAAAACTGTTTTTT. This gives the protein CASTGTSGVEKLFF.

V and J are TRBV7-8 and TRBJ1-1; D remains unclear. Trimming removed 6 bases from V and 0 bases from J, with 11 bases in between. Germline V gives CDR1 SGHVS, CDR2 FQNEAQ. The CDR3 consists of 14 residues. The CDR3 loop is CASRRDLLNTEAFF. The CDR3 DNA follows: TGTGCCAGCAGACGTGATCTACTGAACACTGAAGCTTTCTTT.

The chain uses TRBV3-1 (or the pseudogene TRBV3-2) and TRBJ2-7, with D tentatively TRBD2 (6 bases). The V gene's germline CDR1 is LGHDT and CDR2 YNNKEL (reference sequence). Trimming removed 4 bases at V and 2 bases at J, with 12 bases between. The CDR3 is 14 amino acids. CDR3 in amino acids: CASSRSSGAYEQYF. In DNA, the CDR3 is TGTGCCAGCAGCCGAAGCTCGGGGGCCTACGAGCAGTACTTC.

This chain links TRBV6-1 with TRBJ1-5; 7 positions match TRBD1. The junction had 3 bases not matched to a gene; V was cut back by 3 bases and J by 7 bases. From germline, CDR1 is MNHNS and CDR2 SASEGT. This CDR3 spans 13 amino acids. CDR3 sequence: CASSETGKQPQHF. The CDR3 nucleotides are TGTGCCAGCAGTGAGACAGGGAAGCAGCCCCAGCATTTT.

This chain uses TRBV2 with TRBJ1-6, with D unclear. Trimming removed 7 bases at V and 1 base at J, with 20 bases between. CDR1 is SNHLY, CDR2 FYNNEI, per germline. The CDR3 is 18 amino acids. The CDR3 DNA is TGTGCCAGCAAAACAACAGAAATGCGAGAGTCCTATAATTCACCCCTCCACTTT. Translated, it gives CASKTTEMRESYNSPLHF.

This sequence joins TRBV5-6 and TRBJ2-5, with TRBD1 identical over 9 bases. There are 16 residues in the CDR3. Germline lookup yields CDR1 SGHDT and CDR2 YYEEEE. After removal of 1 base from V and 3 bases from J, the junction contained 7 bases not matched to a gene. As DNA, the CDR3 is TGTGCCAGCAGCTTGTATGGACAGGGGACGAAAGAGACCCAGTACTTC. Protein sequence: CASSLYGQGTKETQYF. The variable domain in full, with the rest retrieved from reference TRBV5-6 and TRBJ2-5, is DAGVTQSPTHLIKTRGQQVTLRCSPKSGHDTVSWYQQALGQGPQFIFQYYEEEERQRGNFPDRFSGHQFPNYSSELNVNALLLGDSALYLCASSLYGQGTKETQYFGPGTRLLVL.

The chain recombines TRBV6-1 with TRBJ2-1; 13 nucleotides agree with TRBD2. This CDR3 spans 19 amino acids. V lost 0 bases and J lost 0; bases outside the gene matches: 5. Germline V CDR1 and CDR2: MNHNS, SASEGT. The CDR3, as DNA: TGTGCCAGCAGTGAAGCGACTAGCGGGGGGTATAGCTCCTACAATGAGCAGTTCTTC. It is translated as CASSEATSGGYSSYNEQFF.

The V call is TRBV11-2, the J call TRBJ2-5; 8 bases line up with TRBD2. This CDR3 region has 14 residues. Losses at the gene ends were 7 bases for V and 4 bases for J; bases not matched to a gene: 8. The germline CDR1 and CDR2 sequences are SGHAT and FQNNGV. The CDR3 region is CASNVQRERETQYF. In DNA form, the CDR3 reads TGTGCCAGCAACGTACAGCGGGAGCGAGAGACCCAGTACTTC.

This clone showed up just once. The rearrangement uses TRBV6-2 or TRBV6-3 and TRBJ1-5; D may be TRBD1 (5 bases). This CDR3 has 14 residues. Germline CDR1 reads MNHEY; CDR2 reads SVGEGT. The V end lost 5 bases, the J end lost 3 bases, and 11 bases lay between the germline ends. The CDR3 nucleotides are TGTGCCAGCAGTCGACAGAAGTCCAATCAGCCCCAGCATTTT. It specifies CASSRQKSNQPQHF.

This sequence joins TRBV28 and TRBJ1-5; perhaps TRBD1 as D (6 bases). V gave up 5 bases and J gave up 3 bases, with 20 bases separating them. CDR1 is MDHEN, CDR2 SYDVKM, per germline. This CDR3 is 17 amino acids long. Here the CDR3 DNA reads TGTGCCAGCAGTCCTAATAATAACGACAGGTTCAATCAGCCCCAGCATTTT. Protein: CASSPNNNDRFNQPQHF.

The CDR3 coding sequence is TGTGCCAGCAGGGATAAGGGGGCAGGGATGAACACTGAAGCTTTCTTT. Protein: CASRDKGAGMNTEAFF. The chain uses TRBV28 and TRBJ1-1; 7 bases map to TRBD1. There are 16 residues in the CDR3. V shed 6 bases, J shed 0 bases, and the junction held 10 bases outside the gene matches. The germline V gene encodes CDR1 MDHEN and CDR2 SYDVKM. Looking up the rest from reference TRBV28 and TRBJ1-1 gives the full variable domain: DVKVTQSSRYLVKRTGEKVFLECVQDMDHENMFWYRQDPGLGLRLIYFSYDVKMKEKGDIPEGYSVSREKKERFSLILESASTNQTSMYLCASRDKGAGMNTEAFFGQGTRLTVV.

CDR3 protein: CASSQWQGNLNTEAFF. CDR3 in DNA: TGCGCCAGCAGCCAATGGCAGGGGAATTTGAACACTGAAGCTTTCTTT. V is TRBV4-1 and J is TRBJ1-1; D is possibly TRBD1 (6 bases). Germline CDR1 and CDR2: MGHRA and YSYEKL. V lost 2 bases to trimming and J lost 0 bases, with 13 bases between them. The CDR3 is 16 amino acids.

The CDR3 here is CASSTRDTGSGNTIYF. The CDR3 DNA sequence: TGTGCCAGCAGCACCCGGGACACCGGCTCTGGAAACACCATATATTTT. The J gene is TRBJ1-3, the V gene TRBV9, with D maybe TRBD1 (6 bases). Trimming left V 4 bases short and J 0 bases short, with 14 bases between. This CDR3 is 16 amino acids long. CDR1 is SGDLS, CDR2 YYNGEE, per germline.

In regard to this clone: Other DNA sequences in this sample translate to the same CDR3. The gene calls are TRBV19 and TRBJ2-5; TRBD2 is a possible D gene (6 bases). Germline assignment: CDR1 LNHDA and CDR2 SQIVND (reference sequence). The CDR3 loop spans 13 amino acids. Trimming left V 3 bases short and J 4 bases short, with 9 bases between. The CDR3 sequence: CASSIGRGETQYF. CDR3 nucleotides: TGTGCCAGTAGTATTGGGCGGGGAGAGACCCAGTACTTC.

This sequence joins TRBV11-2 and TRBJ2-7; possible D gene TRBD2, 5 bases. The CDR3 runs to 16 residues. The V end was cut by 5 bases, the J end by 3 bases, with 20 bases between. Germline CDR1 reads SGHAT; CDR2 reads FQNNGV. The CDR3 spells CASSRLPSQGIYEQYF. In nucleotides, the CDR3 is TGTGCCAGCAGCCGCCTACCTAGCCAAGGGATCTACGAGCAGTACTTC.

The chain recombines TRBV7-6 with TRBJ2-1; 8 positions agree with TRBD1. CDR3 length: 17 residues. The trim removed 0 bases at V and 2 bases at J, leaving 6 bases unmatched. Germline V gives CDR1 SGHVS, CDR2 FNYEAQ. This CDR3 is CASSLAGWGQAYNEQFF. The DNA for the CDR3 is TGTGCCAGCAGCTTAGCAGGCTGGGGACAGGCCTACAATGAGCAGTTCTTC.

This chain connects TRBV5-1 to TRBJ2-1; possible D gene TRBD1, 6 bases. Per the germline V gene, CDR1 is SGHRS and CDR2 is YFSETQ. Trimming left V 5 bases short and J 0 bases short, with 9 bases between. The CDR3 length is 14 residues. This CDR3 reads CASSQGSSYNEQFF. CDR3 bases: TGCGCCAGCAGTCAGGGGAGCTCCTACAATGAGCAGTTCTTC.

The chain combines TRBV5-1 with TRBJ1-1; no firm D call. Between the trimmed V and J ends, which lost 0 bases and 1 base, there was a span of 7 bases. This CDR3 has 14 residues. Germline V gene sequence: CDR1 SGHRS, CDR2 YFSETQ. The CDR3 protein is CASSLGTANTEAFF. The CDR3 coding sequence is TGCGCCAGCAGCTTGGGCACAGCGAACACTGAAGCTTTCTTT.

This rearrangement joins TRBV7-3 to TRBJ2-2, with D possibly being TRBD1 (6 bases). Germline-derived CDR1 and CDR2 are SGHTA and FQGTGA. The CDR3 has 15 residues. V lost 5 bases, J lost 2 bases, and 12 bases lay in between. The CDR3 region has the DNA TGTGCCAGCAGCCCCTGGACAGTTAACACCGGGGAGCTGTTTTTT. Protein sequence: CASSPWTVNTGELFF.

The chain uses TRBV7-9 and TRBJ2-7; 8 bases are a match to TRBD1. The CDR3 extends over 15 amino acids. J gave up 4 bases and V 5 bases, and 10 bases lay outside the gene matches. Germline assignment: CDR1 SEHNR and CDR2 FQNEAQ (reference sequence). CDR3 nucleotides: TGTGCCAGCAGCCAATCTCGGACAGGGTTATACGAGCAGTACTTC. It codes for CASSQSRTGLYEQYF.

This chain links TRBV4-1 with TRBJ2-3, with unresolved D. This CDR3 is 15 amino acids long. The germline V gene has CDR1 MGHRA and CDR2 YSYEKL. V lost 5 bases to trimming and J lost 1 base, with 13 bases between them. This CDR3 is CASSSLLAGTDTQYF. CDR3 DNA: TGCGCCAGCAGCAGCCTCCTCGCTGGCACAGATACGCAGTATTTT.